The clone carrying this T cell receptor (beta chain) was seen a handful of times. Its target is unknown. At one end, the junction sequence differs from germline, possibly due to a read error. MiXCR was run by TCRdb on the 5' RACE reads, yielding one entry per CDR3 protein. This repertoire shows 350,000 to 450,000 distinct CDR3 sequences, approximately 20% found once; its top ten account for over 10%. The data were obtained in a study of CD8 T cells in ankylosing spondylitis. General study findings and limits: A TCR beta motif of about eight highly homologous variants seemed to mark ankylosing spondylitis blood.

Germline V gene data show CDR1 as LNHNV and CDR2 as YYDKDF (reference sequence). CDR3 size: 16 residues. The TCR originated in a male donor with ankylosing spondylitis or in good health (not recorded which). The chain carries TRBV15 and TRBJ2-2; TRBD1 is a possible D gene (6 bases). Sequencing was done on a sample of blood, either unsorted or a sorted T cell fraction (not recorded which). The CDR3 DNA is TGTGCCACCAGCGGAGAGACAGGCGCAAACACCGGGGAGCTGTTTTTT. Protein sequence: CATSGETGANTGELFF.